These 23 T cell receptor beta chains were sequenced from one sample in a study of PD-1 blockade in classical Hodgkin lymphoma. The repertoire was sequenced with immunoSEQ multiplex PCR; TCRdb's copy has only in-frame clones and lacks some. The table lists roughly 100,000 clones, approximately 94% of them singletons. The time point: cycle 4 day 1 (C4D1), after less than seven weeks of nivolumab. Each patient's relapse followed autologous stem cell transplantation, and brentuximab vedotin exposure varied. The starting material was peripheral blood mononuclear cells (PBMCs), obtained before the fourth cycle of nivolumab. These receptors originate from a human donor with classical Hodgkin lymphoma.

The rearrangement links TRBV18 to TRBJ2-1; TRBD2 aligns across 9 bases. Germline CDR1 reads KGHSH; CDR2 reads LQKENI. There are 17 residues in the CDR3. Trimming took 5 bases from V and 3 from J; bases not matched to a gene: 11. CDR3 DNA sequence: TGTGCCAGCTCAAGACTAGCGGAAACCGCCGTCTACAATGAGCAGTTCTTC. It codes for CASSRLAETAVYNEQFF.

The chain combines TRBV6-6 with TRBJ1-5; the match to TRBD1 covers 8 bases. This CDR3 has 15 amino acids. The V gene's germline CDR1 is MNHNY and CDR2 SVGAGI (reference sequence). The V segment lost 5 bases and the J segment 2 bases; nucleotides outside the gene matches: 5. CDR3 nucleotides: TGTGCCAGCAGTGCACCGGGACAGGGCAATCAGCCCCAGCATTTT. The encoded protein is CASSAPGQGNQPQHF.

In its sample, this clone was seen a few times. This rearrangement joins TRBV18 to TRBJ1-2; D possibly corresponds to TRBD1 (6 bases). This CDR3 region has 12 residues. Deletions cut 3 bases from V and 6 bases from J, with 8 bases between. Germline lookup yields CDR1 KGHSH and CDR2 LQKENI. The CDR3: CASSPKGDGYTF. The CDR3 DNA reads TGTGCCAGCTCACCGAAGGGGGATGGCTACACCTTC. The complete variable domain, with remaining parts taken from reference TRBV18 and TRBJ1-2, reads NAGVMQNPRHLVRRRGQEARLRCSPMKGHSHVYWYRQLPEEGLKFMVYLQKENIIDESGMPKERFSAEFPKEGPSILRIQQVVRGDSAAYFCASSPKGDGYTFGSGTRLTVV.

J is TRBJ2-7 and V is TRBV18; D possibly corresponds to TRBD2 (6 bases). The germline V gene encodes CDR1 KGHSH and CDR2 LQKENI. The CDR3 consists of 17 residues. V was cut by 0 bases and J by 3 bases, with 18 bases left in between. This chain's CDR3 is CASSPPPGQGGVYEQYF. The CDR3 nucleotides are TGTGCCAGCTCACCACCCCCCGGGCAGGGAGGCGTCTACGAGCAGTACTTC.

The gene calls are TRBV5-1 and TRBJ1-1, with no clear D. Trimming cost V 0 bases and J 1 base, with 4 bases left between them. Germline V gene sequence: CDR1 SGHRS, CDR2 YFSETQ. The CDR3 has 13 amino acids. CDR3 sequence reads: CASSLGGNTEAFF. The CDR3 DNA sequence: TGCGCCAGCAGCTTGGGCGGGAACACTGAAGCTTTCTTT.

For the CDR3, the DNA is TGTGCCACCAGCAGAGATCCAATAGGACAGGGGGCGCGGGAGCAGTACTTC. It codes for CATSRDPIGQGAREQYF. The rearrangement uses TRBV15 and TRBJ2-7; 11 bases are a match to TRBD1. Germline CDR1 is LNHNV and CDR2 is YYDKDF (reference sequence). V lost 0 bases and J lost 7; bases outside the gene matches: 11. There are 17 residues in the CDR3.

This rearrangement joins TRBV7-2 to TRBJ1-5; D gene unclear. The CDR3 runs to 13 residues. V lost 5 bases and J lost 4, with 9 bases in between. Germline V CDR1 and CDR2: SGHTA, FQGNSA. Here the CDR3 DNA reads TGTGCCAGCAGCCCTTCGGTAAATCAGCCCCAGCATTTT. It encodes CASSPSVNQPQHF.

CDR3 residues: CSAQLDDEQYF. CDR3 DNA: TGCAGTGCCCAGTTGGACGACGAGCAGTACTTC. The chain has TRBV20-1 and TRBJ2-7; D remains unclear. The length of the CDR3 is 11 residues. Germline V lookup: CDR1 DFQATT, CDR2 SNEGSKA (reference sequence). Between the trimmed V and J ends, which lost 6 bases and 5 bases, there was a span of 11 bases.

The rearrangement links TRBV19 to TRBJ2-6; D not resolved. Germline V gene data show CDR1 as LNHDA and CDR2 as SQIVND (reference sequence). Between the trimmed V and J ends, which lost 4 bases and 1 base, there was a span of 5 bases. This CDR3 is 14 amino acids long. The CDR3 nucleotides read TGTGCCAGTAGTAGACTTTCTGGGGCCAACGTCCTGACTTTC. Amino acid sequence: CASSRLSGANVLTF.

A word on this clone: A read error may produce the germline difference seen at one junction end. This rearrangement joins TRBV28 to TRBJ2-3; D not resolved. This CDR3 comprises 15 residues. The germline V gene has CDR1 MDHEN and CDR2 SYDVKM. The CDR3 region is CASNLGPRKTDTQYF. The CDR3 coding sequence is TGTGCCAGCAATTTAGGGCCTCGCAAGACAGATACGCAGTATTTT.

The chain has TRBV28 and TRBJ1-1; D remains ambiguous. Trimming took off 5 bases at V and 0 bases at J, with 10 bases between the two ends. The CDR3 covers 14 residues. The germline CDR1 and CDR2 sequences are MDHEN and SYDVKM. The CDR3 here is CASSPFTVNTEAFF. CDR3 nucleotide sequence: TGTGCCAGCAGTCCATTCACGGTGAACACTGAAGCTTTCTTT.

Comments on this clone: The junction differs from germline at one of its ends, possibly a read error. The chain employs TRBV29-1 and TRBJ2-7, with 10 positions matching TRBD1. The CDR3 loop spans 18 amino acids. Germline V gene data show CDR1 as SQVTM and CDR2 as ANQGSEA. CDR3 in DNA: TGCAGCGTTGAAGCTAGGAGACGTACGGGACAGGGGTCCTCCGAGCAGTACTTC. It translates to CSVEARRRTGQGSSEQYF.

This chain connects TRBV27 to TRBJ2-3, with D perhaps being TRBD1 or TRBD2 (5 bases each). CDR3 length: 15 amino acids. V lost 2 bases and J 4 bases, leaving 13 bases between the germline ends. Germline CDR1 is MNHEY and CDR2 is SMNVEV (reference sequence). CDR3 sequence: CASSLSVMGADTQYF. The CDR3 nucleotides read TGTGCCAGCAGTTTAAGTGTGATGGGGGCAGATACGCAGTATTTT.

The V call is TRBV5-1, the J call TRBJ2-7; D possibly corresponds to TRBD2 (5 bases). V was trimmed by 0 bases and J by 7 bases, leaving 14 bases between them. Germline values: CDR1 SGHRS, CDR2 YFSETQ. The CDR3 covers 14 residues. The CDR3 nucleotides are TGCGCCAGCAGCTTGGAGCCTAGCAGCTGGGAGCAGTACTTC. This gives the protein CASSLEPSSWEQYF. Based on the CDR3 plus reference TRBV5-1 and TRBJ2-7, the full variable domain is KAGVTQTPRYLIKTRGQQVTLSCSPISGHRSVSWYQQTPGQGLQFLFEYFSETQRNKGNFPGRFSGRQFSNSRSEMNVSTLELGDSALYLCASSLEPSSWEQYFGPGTRLTVT.

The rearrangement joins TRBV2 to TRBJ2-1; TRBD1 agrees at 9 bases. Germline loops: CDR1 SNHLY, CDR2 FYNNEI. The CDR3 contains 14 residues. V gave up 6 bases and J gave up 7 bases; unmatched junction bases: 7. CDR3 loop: CASRGQGWGNEQFF. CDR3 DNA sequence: TGTGCCAGCAGGGGACAGGGATGGGGGAATGAGCAGTTCTTC.

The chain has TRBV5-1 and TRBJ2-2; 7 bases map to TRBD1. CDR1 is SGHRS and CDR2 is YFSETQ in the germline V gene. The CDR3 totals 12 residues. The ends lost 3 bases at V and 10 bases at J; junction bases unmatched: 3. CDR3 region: CASSSGQLELFF. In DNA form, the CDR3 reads TGCGCCAGCAGCTCGGGACAGTTGGAGCTGTTTTTT.

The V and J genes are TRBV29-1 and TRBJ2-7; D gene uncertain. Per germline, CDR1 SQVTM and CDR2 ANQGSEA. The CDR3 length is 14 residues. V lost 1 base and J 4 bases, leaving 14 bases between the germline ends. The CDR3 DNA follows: TGCAGCGTTGAAGTTACAAATCAAGGATACGAGCAGTACTTC. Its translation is CSVEVTNQGYEQYF.

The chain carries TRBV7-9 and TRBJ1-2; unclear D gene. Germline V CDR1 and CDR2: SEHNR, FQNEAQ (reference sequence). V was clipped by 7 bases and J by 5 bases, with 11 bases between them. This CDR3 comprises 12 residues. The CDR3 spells CASTPDGYGYTF. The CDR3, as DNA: TGTGCCAGCACCCCCGACGGGTATGGCTACACCTTC. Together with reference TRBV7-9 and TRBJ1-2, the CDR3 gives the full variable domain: DTGVSQNPRHKITKRGQNVTFRCDPISEHNRLYWYRQTLGQGPEFLTYFQNEAQLEKSRLLSDRFSAERPKGSFSTLEIQRTEQGDSAMYLCASTPDGYGYTFGSGTRLTVV.

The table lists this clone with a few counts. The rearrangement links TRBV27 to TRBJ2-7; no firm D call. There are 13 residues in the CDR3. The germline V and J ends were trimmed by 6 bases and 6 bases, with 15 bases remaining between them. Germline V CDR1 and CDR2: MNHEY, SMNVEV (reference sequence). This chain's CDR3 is CASRGSGTVEQYF. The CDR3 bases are TGTGCCAGCAGGGGAAGTGGCACCGTCGAGCAGTACTTC.

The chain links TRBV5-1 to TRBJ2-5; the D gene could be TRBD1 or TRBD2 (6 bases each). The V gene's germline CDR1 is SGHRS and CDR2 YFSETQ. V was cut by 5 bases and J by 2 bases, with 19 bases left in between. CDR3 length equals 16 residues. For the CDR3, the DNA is TGCGCCAGCAGGGGGAGTGGGGGGCGCAATCAAGAGACCCAGTACTTC. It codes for CASRGSGGRNQETQYF.

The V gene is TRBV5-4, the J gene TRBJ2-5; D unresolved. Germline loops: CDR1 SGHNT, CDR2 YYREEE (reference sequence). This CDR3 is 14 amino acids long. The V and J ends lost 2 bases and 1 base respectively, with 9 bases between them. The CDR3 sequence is CASSFGGFQETQYF. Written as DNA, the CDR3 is TGTGCCAGCAGCTTCGGTGGATTCCAAGAGACCCAGTACTTC.

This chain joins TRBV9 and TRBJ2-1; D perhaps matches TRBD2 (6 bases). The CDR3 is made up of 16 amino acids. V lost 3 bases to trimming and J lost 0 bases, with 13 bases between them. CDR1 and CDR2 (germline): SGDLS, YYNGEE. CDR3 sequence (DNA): TGTGCCAGCAGCGGAGCCGGGGGTAGCTCCTACAATGAGCAGTTCTTC. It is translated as CASSGAGGSSYNEQFF.

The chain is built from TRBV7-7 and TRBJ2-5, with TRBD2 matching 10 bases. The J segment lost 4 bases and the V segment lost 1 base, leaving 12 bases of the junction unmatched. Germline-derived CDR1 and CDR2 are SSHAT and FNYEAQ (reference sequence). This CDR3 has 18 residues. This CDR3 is CASSLGSSGSWSAETQYF. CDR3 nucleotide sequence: TGTGCCAGCAGCTTAGGGTCTAGCGGGAGCTGGTCGGCAGAGACCCAGTACTTC.